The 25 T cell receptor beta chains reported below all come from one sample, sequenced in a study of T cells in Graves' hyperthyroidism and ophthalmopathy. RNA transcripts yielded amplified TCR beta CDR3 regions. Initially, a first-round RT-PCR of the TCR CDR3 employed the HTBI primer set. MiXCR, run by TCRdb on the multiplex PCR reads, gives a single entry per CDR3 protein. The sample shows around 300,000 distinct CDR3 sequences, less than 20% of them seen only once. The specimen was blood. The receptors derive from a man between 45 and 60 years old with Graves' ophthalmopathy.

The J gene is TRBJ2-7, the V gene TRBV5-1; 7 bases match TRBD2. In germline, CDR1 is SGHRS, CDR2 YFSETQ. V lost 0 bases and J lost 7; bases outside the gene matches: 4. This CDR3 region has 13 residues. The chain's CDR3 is CASSLARGGEQYF. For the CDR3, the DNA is TGCGCCAGCAGCTTGGCCCGCGGGGGTGAGCAGTACTTC.

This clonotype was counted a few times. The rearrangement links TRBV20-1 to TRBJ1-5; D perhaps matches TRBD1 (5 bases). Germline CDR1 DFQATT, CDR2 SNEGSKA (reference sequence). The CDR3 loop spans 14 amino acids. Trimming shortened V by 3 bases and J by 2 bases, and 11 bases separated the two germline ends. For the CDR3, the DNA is TGCAGTGCTAGGCAGGGTGGCGGCAATCAGCCCCAGCATTTT. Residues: CSARQGGGNQPQHF.

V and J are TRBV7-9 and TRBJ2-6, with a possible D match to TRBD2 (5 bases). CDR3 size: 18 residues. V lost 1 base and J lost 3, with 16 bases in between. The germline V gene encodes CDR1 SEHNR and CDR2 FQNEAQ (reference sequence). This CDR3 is CASSLGGVAIDGANVLTF. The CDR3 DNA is TGTGCCAGCAGCTTAGGTGGAGTAGCGATAGATGGGGCCAACGTCCTGACTTTC.

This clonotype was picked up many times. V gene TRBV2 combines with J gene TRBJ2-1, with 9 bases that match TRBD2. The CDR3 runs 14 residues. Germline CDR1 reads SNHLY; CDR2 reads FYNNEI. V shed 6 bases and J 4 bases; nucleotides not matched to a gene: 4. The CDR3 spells CASSLAGVYNEQFF. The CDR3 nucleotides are TGTGCCAGCAGCTTAGCGGGAGTGTACAATGAGCAGTTCTTC.

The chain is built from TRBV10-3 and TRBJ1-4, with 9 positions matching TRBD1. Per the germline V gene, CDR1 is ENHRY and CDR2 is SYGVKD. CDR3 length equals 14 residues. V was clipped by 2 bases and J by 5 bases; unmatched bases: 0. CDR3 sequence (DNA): TGTGCCATCAGTGAGGGGACAGGGAATGAAAAACTGTTTTTT. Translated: CAISEGTGNEKLFF.

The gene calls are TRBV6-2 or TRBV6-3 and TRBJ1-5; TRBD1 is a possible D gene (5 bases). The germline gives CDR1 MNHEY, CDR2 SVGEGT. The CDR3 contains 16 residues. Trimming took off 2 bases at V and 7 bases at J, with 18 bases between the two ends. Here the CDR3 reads CASSYPQGEKGQPQHF. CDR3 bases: TGTGCCAGCAGTTACCCTCAAGGGGAAAAGGGGCAGCCCCAGCATTTT.

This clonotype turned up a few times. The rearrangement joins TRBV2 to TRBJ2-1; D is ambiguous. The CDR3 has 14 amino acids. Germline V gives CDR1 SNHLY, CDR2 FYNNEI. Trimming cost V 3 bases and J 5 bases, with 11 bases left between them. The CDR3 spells CASSDRLSDNEQFF. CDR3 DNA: TGTGCCAGCAGTGACAGGCTCAGCGACAATGAGCAGTTCTTC.

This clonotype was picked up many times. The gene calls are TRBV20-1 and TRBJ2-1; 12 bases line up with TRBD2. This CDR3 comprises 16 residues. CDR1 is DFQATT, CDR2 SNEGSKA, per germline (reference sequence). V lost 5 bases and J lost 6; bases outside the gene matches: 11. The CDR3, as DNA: TGCAGTGCTCCGACTAGCGGGAGTGCATTCGGCAATGAGCAGTTCTTC. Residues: CSAPTSGSAFGNEQFF.

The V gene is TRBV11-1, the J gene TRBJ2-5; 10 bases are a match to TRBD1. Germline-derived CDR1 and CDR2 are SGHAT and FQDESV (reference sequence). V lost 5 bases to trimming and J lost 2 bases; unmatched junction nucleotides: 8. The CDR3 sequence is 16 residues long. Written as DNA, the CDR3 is TGTGCCAGCAGCCGGGACAGGGGAGGAGGGCAAGAGACCCAGTACTTC. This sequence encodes CASSRDRGGGQETQYF.

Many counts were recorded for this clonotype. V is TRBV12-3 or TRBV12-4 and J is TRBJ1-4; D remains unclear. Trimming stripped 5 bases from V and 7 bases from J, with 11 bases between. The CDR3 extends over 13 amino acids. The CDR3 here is CASSPEGGEKLFF. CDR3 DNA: TGTGCCAGCAGTCCAGAGGGAGGTGAAAAACTGTTTTTT.

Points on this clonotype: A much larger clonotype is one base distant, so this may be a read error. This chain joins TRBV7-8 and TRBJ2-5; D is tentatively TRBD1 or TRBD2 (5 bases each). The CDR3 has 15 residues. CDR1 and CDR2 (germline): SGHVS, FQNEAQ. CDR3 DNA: TGTGCCAGCAGCTTAGATTTGGGACGGCAAGAGACCCAGCACTTC. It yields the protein CASSLDLGRQETQHF. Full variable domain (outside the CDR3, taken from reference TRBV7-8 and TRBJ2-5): GAGVSQSPRYKVAKRGQDVALRCDPISGHVSLFWYQQALGQGPEFLTYFQNEAQLDKSGLPSDRFFAERPEGSVSTLKIQRTQQEDSAVYLCASSLDLGRQETQHFGPGTRLLVL.

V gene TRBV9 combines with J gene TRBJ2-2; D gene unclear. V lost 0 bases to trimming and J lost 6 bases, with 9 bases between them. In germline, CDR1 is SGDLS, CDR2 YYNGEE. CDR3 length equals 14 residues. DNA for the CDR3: TGTGCCAGCAGCGTAGATTCTGAACCCGGGGAGCTGTTTTTT. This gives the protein CASSVDSEPGELFF.

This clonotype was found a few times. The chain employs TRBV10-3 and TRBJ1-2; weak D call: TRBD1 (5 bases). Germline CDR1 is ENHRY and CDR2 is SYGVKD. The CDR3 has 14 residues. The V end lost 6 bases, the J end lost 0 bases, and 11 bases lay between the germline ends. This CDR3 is CAIRPGGTNYGYTF. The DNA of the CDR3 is TGTGCCATCAGGCCTGGGGGGACTAACTATGGCTACACCTTC.

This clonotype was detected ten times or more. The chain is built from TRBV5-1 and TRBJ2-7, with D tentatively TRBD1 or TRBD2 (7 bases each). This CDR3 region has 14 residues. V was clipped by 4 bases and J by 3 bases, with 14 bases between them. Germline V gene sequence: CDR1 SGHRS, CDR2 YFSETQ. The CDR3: CASSGGGGNYEQYF. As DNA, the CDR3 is TGCGCCAGCAGCGGGGGAGGGGGCAACTACGAGCAGTACTTC.

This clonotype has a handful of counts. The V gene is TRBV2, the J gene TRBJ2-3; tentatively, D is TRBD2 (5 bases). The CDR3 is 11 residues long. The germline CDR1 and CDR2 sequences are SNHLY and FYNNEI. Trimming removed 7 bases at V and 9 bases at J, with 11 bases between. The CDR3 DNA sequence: TGTGCCAGCACCCTCCGGGAAACGCAGTATTTT. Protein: CASTLRETQYF.

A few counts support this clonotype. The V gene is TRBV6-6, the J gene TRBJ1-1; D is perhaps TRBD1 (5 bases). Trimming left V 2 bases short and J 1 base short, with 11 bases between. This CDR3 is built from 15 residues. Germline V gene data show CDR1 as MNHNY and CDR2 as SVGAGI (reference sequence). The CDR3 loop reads CASSYPGQTNTEAFF. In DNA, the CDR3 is TGTGCCAGCAGTTACCCCGGACAAACGAACACTGAAGCTTTCTTT.

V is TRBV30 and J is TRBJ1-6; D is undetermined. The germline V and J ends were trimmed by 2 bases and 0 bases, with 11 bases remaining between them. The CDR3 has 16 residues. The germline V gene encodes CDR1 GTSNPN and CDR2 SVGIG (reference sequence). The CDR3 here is CAWSRWASSYNSPLHF. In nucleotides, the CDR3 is TGTGCCTGGAGTAGGTGGGCGAGCTCCTATAATTCACCCCTCCACTTT.

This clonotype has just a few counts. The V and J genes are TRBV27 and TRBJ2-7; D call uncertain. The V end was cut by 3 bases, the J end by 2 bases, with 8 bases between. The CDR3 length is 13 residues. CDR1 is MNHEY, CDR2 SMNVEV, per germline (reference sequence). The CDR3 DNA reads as TGTGCCAGCAGTTTGAACCCCACCTACGAGCAGTACTTC. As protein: CASSLNPTYEQYF.

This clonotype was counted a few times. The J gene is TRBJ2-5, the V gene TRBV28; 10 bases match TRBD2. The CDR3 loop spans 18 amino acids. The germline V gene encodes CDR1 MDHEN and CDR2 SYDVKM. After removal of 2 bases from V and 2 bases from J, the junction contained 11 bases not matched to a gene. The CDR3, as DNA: TGTGCCAGCAGTTTAATTAGGTCTAGCGGGAGTCGGCAAGAGACCCAGTACTTC. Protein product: CASSLIRSSGSRQETQYF.

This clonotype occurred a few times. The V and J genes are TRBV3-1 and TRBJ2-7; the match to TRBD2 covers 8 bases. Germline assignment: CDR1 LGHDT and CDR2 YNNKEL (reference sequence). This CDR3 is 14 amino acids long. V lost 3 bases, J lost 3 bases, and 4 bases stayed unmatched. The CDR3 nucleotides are TGTGCCAGCAGCCAGCCGGGAGGGTACTACGAGCAGTACTTC. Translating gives CASSQPGGYYEQYF.

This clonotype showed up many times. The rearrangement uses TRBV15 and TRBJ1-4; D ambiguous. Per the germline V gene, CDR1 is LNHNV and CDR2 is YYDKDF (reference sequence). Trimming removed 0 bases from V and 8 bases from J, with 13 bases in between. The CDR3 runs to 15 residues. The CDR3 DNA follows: TGTGCCACCAGCAGAGATCCCAGTTCCCGCGAAAAACTGTTTTTT. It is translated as CATSRDPSSREKLFF.

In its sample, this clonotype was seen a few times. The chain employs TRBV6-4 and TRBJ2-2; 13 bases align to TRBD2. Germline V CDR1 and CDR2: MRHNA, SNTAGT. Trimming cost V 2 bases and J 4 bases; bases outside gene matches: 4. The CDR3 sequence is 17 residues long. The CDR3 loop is CASSDAGLAGSTGELFF. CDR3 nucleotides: TGTGCCAGCAGTGACGCGGGACTAGCGGGAAGCACCGGGGAGCTGTTTTTT.

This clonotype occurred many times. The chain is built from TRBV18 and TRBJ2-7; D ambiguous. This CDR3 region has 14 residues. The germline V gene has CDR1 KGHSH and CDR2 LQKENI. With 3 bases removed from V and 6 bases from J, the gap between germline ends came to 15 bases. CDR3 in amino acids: CASSPRTDAGEQYF. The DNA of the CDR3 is TGTGCCAGCTCACCGCGGACGGATGCAGGCGAGCAGTACTTC.

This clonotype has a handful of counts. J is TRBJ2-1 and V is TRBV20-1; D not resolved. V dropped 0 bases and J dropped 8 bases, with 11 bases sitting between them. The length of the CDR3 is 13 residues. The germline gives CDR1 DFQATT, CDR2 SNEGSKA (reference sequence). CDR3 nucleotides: TGCAGTGCTAGAGAGCCGCCCTCGGATGAGCAGTTCTTC. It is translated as CSAREPPSDEQFF.

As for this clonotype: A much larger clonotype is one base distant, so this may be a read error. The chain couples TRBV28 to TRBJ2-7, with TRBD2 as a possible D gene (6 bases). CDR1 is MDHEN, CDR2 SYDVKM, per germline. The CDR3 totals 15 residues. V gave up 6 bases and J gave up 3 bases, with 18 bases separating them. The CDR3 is CASRLLGAGNYEQYF. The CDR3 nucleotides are TGTGCCAGCAGACTTCTCGGGGCGGGGAACTACGAGCAGTACTTC.